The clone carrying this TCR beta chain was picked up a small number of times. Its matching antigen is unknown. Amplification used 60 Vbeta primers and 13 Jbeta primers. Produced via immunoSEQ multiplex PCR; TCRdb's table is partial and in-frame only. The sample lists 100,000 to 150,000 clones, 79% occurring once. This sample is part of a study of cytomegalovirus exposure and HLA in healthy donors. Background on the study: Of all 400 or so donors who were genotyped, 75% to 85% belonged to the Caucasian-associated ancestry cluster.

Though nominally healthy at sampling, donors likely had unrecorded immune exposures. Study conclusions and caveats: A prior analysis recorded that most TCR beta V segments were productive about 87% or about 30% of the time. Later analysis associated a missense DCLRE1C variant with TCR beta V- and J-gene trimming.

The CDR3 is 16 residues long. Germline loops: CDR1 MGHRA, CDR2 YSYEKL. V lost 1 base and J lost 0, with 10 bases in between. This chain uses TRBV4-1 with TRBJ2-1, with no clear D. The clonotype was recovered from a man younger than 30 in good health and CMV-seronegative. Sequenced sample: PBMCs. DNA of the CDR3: TGCGCCAGCAGCCAAGTGAATATAGTCTCCTACAATGAGCAGTTCTTC. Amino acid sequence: CASSQVNIVSYNEQFF.